The 13 T cell receptor beta chains in this list originate from one sample, sequenced in a study of blood T cell repertoires in COVID-19. The table came from immunoSEQ multiplex PCR; TCRdb's copy has only in-frame clones and leaves some out. The repertoire holds approximately 500,000 clones, approximately 88% seen once, with about 1.7% in the top ten. Source material: PBMCs or T cells enriched from blood (not recorded which). The receptors originated from a woman in her thirties or forties who had recovered from COVID-19.

CDR3 region: CASSEWDSHGVEAFF. For the CDR3, the DNA is TGTGCCAGCAGTGAATGGGACAGCCACGGGGTTGAAGCTTTCTTT. V is TRBV2 and J is TRBJ1-1; 7 bases align to TRBD1. V gave up 2 bases and J gave up 7 bases; unmatched junction bases: 10. Germline values: CDR1 SNHLY, CDR2 FYNNEI. The CDR3 extends over 15 amino acids. The whole variable domain, remainder taken from reference TRBV2 and TRBJ1-1, is EPEVTQTPSHQVTQMGQEVILRCVPISNHLYFYWYRQILGQKVEFLVSFYNNEISEKSEIFDDQFSVERPDGSNFTLKIRSTKLEDSAMYFCASSEWDSHGVEAFFGQGTRLTVV.

The J gene is TRBJ1-2, the V gene TRBV4-1, with a weak D call TRBD1 (5 bases). V was shortened by 5 bases and J by 1 base, with 8 bases between the two germline ends. Germline lookup yields CDR1 MGHRA and CDR2 YSYEKL. The length of the CDR3 is 13 residues. In DNA form, the CDR3 reads TGCGCCAGCAGCACTGACAGTAACTATGGCTACACCTTC. It yields the protein CASSTDSNYGYTF.

The chain uses TRBV10-1 and TRBJ1-1; unclear D gene. V was pared by 2 bases and J by 0 bases, with 10 bases between. The CDR3 extends over 15 amino acids. CDR1 is WNHNN, CDR2 SYGVQD, per germline (reference sequence). CDR3 DNA: TGCGCCAGCAGTGAGACGGGAGAAATGAACACTGAAGCTTTCTTT. Translating gives CASSETGEMNTEAFF.

The chain recombines TRBV11-3 with TRBJ2-5; possibly TRBD2 for D (6 bases). The CDR3 extends over 13 amino acids. CDR1 is SGHNT, CDR2 YENEEA, per germline. The V end was cut by 4 bases, the J end by 7 bases, with 13 bases between. CDR3 amino acids: CASSSGGTATQYF. The CDR3 DNA sequence: TGTGCCAGCAGCTCCGGGGGAACTGCGACCCAGTACTTC.

This chain connects TRBV5-1 to TRBJ2-3; 7 nucleotides agree with TRBD2. The germline CDR1 and CDR2 sequences are SGHRS and YFSETQ. The CDR3 consists of 14 residues. V trimming: 0 bases; J trimming: 5 bases; junction bases outside the gene matches: 3. The CDR3 is CASSLVASGDTQYF. The CDR3 DNA reads TGCGCCAGCAGCTTGGTAGCTAGCGGAGATACGCAGTATTTT. Full variable domain (remainder filled in from reference TRBV5-1 and TRBJ2-3): KAGVTQTPRYLIKTRGQQVTLSCSPISGHRSVSWYQQTPGQGLQFLFEYFSETQRNKGNFPGRFSGRQFSNSRSEMNVSTLELGDSALYLCASSLVASGDTQYFGPGTRLTVL.

This rearrangement joins TRBV3-1 (or the pseudogene TRBV3-2) to TRBJ2-7; 8 nucleotides line up with TRBD1. The CDR3 runs 15 residues. After removal of 0 bases from V and 6 bases from J, the junction contained 7 bases not matched to a gene. CDR1 is LGHDT, CDR2 YNNKEL, per germline (reference sequence). For the CDR3, the DNA is TGTGCCAGCAGCCAAGATAAAAGGACAGGGTCCGAGCAGTACTTC. Residues: CASSQDKRTGSEQYF.

The gene calls are TRBV4-3 and TRBJ2-3; tentatively, D is TRBD2 (5 bases). Trimming left V 2 bases short and J 6 bases short, with 12 bases between. The CDR3 totals 14 residues. Germline V CDR1 and CDR2: LGHNA, YSLEER. CDR3 coding DNA: TGCGCCAGCAGCCAATCTCGAATAGCGGATACGCAGTATTTT. It specifies CASSQSRIADTQYF.

The gene calls are TRBV3-1 (or the pseudogene TRBV3-2) and TRBJ2-2; possible D gene TRBD2, 6 bases. There are 14 residues in the CDR3. The germline V and J ends were trimmed by 10 bases and 0 bases, with 12 bases remaining between them. CDR1 and CDR2 from the germline V gene are LGHDT and YNNKEL (reference sequence). The CDR3 nucleotides are TGTGCCACCTCCGGGAGTTCGAACACCGGGGAGCTGTTTTTT. The encoded protein is CATSGSSNTGELFF.

The chain employs TRBV4-3 and TRBJ1-1; a weak D match, TRBD1 (5 bases). The CDR3 is 15 residues long. Germline CDR1 and CDR2: LGHNA and YSLEER. V lost 3 bases and J 1 base, leaving 12 bases between the germline ends. CDR3 in DNA: TGCGCCAGCAGCCATGACAGAATTTCGAACACTGAAGCTTTCTTT. This translates into CASSHDRISNTEAFF.

The chain couples TRBV29-1 to TRBJ2-7; TRBD1 aligns across 8 bases. With 2 bases clipped from V and 4 bases from J, the junction kept 4 bases outside the gene matches. The CDR3 contains 13 residues. Per germline, CDR1 SQVTM and CDR2 ANQGSEA. The CDR3 nucleotides are TGCAGCGTTGAATCAGGGGGCGGTTACGAGCAGTACTTC. Its translation is CSVESGGGYEQYF.

The V and J genes are TRBV27 and TRBJ2-2; 11 bases fit TRBD1. From germline, CDR1 is MNHEY and CDR2 SMNVEV (reference sequence). The CDR3 is 14 amino acids. The ends lost 7 bases at V and 7 bases at J; junction bases unmatched: 5. DNA for the CDR3: TGTGCCAGCAAACGGGACAGGGGGAACGGGGAGCTGTTTTTT. It specifies CASKRDRGNGELFF.

This chain uses TRBV11-3 with TRBJ2-1, with TRBD2 matching 7 bases. Germline lookup yields CDR1 SGHNT and CDR2 YENEEA. This CDR3 comprises 14 residues. Trimming took 5 bases from V and 5 from J; bases not matched to a gene: 6. CDR3 DNA: TGTGCCAGCAGCAAGCGGGGCTCGAACAATGAGCAGTTCTTC. Its translation is CASSKRGSNNEQFF.

The chain employs TRBV6-2 or TRBV6-3 and TRBJ1-1; D may be TRBD1 (5 bases). V gave up 1 base and J gave up 5 bases, with 11 bases separating them. Germline assignment: CDR1 MNHEY and CDR2 SVGEGT. This CDR3 spans 14 amino acids. The CDR3 protein is CASSYYGGGTEAFF. The CDR3 DNA is TGTGCCAGCAGTTACTATGGGGGGGGTACTGAAGCTTTCTTT.